These 4 T cell receptor beta chains share one sample of origin, sequenced in a study of T cells after yellow fever vaccination. TCRdb reprocessed the 5' RACE reads via MiXCR and lists one record per CDR3 protein. Of about 340,000 distinct CDR3 sequences listed, approximately 4% are singletons. The specimen was PBMCs, collected 5 days after the yellow fever booster vaccination. Source of these receptors: a man younger than 30 who received the YFV17D yellow fever vaccine.

V usage is TRBV20-1 and J usage is TRBJ1-2; D remains unclear. Germline V gene lookup returns CDR1 DFQATT and CDR2 SNEGSKA (reference sequence). The CDR3 totals 16 residues. The germline V and J ends were trimmed by 0 bases and 0 bases, with 14 bases remaining between them. Written as DNA, the CDR3 is TGCAGTGCTAGAGAGCGACTTTATACAGCTAACTATGGCTACACCTTC. Its protein product is CSARERLYTANYGYTF.

The V and J genes are TRBV12-3 or TRBV12-4 and TRBJ2-2; 7 nucleotides agree with TRBD1. The CDR3 runs to 16 residues. V gave up 4 bases and J gave up 4 bases; unmatched junction bases: 9. In DNA, the CDR3 is TGTGCCAGCAGTTCATCGATCAGGGGGACCACCGGGGAGCTGTTTTTT. Translated: CASSSSIRGTTGELFF.

This clonotype was detected ten times or more. V and J are TRBV6-2 or TRBV6-3 and TRBJ1-5, with D unresolved. In germline, CDR1 is MNHEY, CDR2 SVGEGT. With 8 bases removed from V and 3 bases from J, the gap between germline ends came to 11 bases. The CDR3 loop spans 13 amino acids. CDR3 coding DNA: TGTGCCAGCGGGGAAGGGCTCAATCAGCCCCAGCATTTT. This gives the protein CASGEGLNQPQHF.

In its sample, this clonotype was seen a few times. This chain joins TRBV5-1 and TRBJ1-6, with D perhaps matching TRBD1 (5 bases). Looked up from germline, CDR1 is SGHRS and CDR2 is YFSETQ. Trimming shortened V by 1 base and J by 8 bases, and 19 bases separated the two germline ends. This CDR3 has 17 residues. The CDR3 spells CASSLSRPTEQDSPLHF. CDR3 coding DNA: TGCGCCAGCAGCTTGAGTCGGCCGACAGAACAAGATTCACCCCTCCACTTT.